This TCR beta chain was sequenced in a study of blood T cells in healthy people across ages. This clonotype turned up a few times. CDR3 length: 15 amino acids. Unmatched junction bases numbered 14, after V lost 6 bases and J lost 5 bases. The germline CDR1 and CDR2 sequences are SGHDT and YYEEEE. Primed by a sample-barcoded 5' primer and a J-beta primer mix, a second PCR proceeded for about 7 to 11 cycles. A single record per CDR3 protein comes from TCRdb applying MiXCR to the 5' RACE reads. This table has under 2,000,000 distinct CDR3 sequences, around half appearing once. Sequenced sample: blood. This chain connects TRBV5-6 to TRBJ2-7; 7 bases map to TRBD1. The clonotype originates from a woman aged 35 to 49 in good health. The CDR3 DNA reads as TGTGCCAGCATCGCTCCCGAGCAGGGGGACAACGAGCAGTACTTC. Translating it yields CASIAPEQGDNEQYF.